What follows describes a single T cell receptor beta chain. Its antigen is undetermined. The length of the CDR3 is 13 residues. Trimming stripped 4 bases from V and 14 bases from J, with 17 bases between. The germline V gene has CDR1 MDHEN and CDR2 SYDVKM. TCRdb's copy holds only in-frame clones and misses some; the assay was immunoSEQ multiplex PCR. The table has tens of thousands of clones, roughly two thirds seen once. The entry originates in a study of vaccination effects on CD4 cells after COVID-19. Antigen-specific CD4+ T cells were expanded (with viral peptide pools) by the ViraFEST assay ahead of sequencing. Cells that had been cultured for approximately eleven days were the source of isolated CD4+ T cells. The healthy vaccine recipients, who had no prior SARS-CoV-2 infection, showed negative nucleocapsid antibodies. Wells of a few million PBMC each were grown with about 9.8 IU/ml IL-2 and roughly 10 ug/ml peptides. Cells had half their medium changed to IL-2 medium on days 3 and 7.

Sequences were derived from CD4+ T cells from PBMCs cultured with HCoV-229E spike peptides, sampled before COVID-19 vaccination. This receptor was obtained from a human donor who received a COVID-19 vaccine. The chain recombines TRBV28 with TRBJ1-4; TRBD1 is a possible D gene (6 bases). This CDR3 reads CASSSRQVGGLFF. The CDR3, as DNA: TGTGCCAGCAGTTCAAGACAGGTCGGGGGGCTGTTTTTT. The full variable domain, with the rest looked up from reference TRBV28 and TRBJ1-4, is DVKVTQSSRYLVKRTGEKVFLECVQDMDHENMFWYRQDPGLGLRLIYFSYDVKMKEKGDIPEGYSVSREKKERFSLILESASTNQTSMYLCASSSRQVGGLFFGSGTQLSVL.